The following is a T cell receptor beta chain sequence with its context. As yet, its antigen is unknown. This record comes from a study of T-cell memory formation after mild COVID-19. Study conclusions and caveats: For contracting clones, CD4+ ones sat mainly in CM and EM, CD8+ in EMRA.

TCRdb independently ran MiXCR on the 5' RACE reads; one entry per CDR3 protein. The sample holds about 290,000 distinct CDR3 sequences, roughly 15% seen once. The material sequenced was PBMCs or a T cell subset sorted from them (not recorded which). The source of this sequence is a man in his late teens or twenties who had mild COVID-19 (a few samples of this study predate the infection). Cell type and time point are not known.

The CDR3 is CASSYLSGGQPYEQYF. The CDR3 coding sequence is TGTGCCAGCAGTTACTTAAGCGGGGGGCAACCCTACGAGCAGTACTTC. The V gene is TRBV6-5, the J gene TRBJ2-7, with 9 bases lining up with TRBD2. The CDR3 is made up of 16 amino acids. With 1 base clipped from V and 2 bases from J, the junction kept 6 bases outside the gene matches. The V gene's germline CDR1 is MNHEY and CDR2 SVGAGI.